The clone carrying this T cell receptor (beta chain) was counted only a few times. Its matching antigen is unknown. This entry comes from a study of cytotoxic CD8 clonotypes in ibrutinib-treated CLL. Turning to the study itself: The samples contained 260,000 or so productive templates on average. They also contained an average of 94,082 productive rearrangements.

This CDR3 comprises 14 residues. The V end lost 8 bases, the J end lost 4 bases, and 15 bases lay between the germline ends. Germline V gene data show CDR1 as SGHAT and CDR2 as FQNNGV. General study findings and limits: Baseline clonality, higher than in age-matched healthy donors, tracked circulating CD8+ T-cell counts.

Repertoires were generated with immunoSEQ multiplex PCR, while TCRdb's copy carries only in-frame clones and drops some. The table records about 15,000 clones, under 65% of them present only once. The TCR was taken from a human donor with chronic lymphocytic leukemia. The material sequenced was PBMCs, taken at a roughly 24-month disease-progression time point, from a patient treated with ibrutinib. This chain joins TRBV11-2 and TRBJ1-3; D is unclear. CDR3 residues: CASVKSGRGNTIYF. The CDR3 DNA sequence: TGTGCCAGCGTAAAGTCGGGGAGGGGAAACACCATATATTTT. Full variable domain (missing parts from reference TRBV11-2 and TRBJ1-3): EAGVAQSPRYKIIEKRQSVAFWCNPISGHATLYWYQQILGQGPKLLIQFQNNGVVDDSQLPKDRFSAERLKGVDSTLKIQPAKLEDSAVYLCASVKSGRGNTIYFGEGSWLTVV.